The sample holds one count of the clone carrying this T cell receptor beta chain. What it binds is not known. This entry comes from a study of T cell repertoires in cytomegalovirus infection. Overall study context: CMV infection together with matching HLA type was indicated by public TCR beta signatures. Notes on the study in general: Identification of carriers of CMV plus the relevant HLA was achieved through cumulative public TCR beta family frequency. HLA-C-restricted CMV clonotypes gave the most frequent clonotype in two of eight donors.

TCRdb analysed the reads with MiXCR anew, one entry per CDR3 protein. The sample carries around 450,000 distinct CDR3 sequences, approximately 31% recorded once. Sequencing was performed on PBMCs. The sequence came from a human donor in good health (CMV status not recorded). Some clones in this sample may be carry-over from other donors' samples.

CDR3 sequence: CASSVERVTGEKLFF. CDR3 bases: TGTGCCAGCAGCGTAGAAAGAGTGACGGGTGAAAAACTGTTTTTT. The J gene is TRBJ1-4, the V gene TRBV9, with D unclear. Germline CDR1 reads SGDLS; CDR2 reads YYNGEE. Trimming shortened V by 0 bases and J by 7 bases, and 13 bases separated the two germline ends. The CDR3 consists of 15 residues. Variable domain in full (rest from reference TRBV9 and TRBJ1-4): DSGVTQTPKHLITATGQRVTLRCSPRSGDLSVYWYQQSLDQGLQFLIQYYNGEERAKGNILERFSAQQFPDLHSELNLSSLELGDSALYFCASSVERVTGEKLFFGSGTQLSVL.